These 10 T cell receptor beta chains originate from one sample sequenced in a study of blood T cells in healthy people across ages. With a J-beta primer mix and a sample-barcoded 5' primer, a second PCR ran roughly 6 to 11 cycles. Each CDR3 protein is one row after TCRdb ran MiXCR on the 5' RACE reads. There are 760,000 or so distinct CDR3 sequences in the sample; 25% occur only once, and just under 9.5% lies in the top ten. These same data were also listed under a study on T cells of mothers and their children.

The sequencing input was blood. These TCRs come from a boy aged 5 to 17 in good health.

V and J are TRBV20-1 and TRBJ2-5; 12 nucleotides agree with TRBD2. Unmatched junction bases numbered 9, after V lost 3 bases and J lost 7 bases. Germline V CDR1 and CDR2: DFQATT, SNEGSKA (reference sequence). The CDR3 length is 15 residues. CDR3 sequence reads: CSASQLAGGPGTQYF. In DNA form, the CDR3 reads TGCAGTGCTAGTCAGCTAGCGGGAGGGCCTGGGACCCAGTACTTC.

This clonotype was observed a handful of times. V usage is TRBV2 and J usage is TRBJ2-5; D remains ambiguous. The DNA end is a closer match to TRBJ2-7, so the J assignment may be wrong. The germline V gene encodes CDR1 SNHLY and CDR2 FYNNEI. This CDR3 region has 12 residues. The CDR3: CASRPGNYEQYF. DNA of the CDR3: TGTGCCAGCAGGCCCGGAAACTACGAGCAGTACTTC.

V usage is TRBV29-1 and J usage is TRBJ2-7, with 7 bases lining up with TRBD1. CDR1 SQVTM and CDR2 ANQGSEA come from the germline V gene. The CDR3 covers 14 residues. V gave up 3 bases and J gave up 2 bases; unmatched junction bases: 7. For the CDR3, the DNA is TGCAGCGTTGAGACTGGACAGGTTACCTACGAGCAGTACTTC. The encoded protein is CSVETGQVTYEQYF.

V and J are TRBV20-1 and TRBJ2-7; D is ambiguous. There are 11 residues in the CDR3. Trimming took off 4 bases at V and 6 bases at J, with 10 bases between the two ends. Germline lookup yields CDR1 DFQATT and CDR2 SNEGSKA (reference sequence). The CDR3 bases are TGCAGTGCTATGGGCCTTGGCGAGCAGTACTTC. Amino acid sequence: CSAMGLGEQYF.

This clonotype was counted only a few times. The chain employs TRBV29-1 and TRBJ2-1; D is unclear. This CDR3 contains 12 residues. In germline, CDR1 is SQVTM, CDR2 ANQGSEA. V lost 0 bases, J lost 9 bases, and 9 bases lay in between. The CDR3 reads CSVEDSLGEQFF. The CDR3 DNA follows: TGCAGCGTTGAAGACAGTCTCGGTGAGCAGTTCTTC.

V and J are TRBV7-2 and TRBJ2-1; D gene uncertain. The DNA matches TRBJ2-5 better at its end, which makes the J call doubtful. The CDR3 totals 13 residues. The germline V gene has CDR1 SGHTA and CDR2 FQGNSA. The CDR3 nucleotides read TGTGCCAGCAGCCGTAGTGGGCGCGAGACCCAGTACTTC. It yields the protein CASSRSGRETQYF.

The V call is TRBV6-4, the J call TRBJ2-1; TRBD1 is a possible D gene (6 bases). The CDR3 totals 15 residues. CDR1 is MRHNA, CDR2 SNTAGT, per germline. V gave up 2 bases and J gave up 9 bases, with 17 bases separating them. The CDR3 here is CASSDLPSGAGEQFF. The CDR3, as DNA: TGTGCCAGCAGTGACCTACCGTCAGGGGCCGGTGAGCAGTTCTTC.

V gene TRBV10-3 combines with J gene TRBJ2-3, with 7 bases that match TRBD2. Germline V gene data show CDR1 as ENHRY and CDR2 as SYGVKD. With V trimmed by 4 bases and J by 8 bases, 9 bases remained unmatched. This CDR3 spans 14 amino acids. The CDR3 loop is CAISGGAGKGTQYF. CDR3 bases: TGTGCCATCAGTGGGGGAGCGGGGAAGGGTACGCAGTATTTT.

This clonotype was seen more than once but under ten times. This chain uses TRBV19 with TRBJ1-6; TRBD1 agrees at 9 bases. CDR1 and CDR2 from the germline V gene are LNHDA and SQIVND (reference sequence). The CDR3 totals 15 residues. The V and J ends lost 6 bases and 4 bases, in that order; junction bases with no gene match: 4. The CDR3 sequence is CASSRGTGYNSPLHF. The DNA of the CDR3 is TGTGCCAGTAGCCGCGGGACAGGGTATAATTCACCCCTCCACTTT. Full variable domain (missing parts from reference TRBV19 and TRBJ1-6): DGGITQSPKYLFRKEGQNVTLSCEQNLNHDAMYWYRQDPGQGLRLIYYSQIVNDFQKGDIAEGYSVSREKKESFPLTVTSAQKNPTAFYLCASSRGTGYNSPLHFGNGTRLTVT.

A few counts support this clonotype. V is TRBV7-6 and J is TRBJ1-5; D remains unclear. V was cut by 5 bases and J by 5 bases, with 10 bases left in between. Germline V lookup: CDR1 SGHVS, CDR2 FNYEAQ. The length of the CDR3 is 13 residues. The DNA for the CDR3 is TGTGCCAGCAGCATCCGGTTAGATCAGCCCCAGCATTTT. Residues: CASSIRLDQPQHF.